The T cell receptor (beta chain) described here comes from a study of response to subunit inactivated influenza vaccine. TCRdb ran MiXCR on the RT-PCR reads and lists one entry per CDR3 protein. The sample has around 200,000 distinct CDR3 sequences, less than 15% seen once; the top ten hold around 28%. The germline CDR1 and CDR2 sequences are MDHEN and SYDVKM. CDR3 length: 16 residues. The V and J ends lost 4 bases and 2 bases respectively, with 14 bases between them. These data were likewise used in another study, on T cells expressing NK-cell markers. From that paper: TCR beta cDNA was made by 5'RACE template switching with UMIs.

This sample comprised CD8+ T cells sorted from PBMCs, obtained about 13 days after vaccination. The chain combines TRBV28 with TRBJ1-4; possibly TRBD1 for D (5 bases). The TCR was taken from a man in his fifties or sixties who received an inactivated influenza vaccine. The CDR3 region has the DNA TGTGCCAGCAGTTCCGGCGCGAGGGACACTAATGAAAAACTGTTTTTT. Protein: CASSSGARDTNEKLFF.